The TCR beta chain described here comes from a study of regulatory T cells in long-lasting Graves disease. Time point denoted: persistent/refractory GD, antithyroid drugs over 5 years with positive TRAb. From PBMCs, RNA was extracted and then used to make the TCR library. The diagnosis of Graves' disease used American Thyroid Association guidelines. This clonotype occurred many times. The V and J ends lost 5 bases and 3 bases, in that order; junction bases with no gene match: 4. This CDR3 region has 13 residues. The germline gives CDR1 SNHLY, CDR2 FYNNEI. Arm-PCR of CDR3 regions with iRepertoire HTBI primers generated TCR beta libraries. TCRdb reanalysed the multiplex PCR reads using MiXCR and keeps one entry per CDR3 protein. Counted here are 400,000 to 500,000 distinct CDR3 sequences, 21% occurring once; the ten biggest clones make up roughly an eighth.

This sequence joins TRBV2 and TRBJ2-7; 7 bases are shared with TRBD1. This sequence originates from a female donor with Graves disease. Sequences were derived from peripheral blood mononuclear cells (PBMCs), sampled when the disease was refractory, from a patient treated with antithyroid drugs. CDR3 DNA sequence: TGTGCCAGCAGTAAGGGGGCTCTCTACGAGCAGTACTTC. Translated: CASSKGALYEQYF. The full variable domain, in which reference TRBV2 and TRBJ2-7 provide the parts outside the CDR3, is EPEVTQTPSHQVTQMGQEVILRCVPISNHLYFYWYRQILGQKVEFLVSFYNNEISEKSEIFDDQFSVERPDGSNFTLKIRSTKLEDSAMYFCASSKGALYEQYFGPGTRLTVT.